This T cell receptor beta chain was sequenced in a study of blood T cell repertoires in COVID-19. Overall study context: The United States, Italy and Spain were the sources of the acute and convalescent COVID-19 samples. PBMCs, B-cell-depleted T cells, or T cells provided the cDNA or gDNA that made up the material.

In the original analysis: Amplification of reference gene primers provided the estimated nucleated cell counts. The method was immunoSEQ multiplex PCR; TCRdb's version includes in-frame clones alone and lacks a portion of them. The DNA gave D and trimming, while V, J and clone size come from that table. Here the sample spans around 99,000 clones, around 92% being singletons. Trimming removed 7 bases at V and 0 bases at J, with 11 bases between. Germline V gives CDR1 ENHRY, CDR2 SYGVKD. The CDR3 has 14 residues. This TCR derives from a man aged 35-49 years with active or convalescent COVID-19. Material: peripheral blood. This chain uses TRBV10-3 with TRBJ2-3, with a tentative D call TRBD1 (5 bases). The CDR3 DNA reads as TGTGCCATCAACGAACAGGAGAGCACAGATACGCAGTATTTT. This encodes CAINEQESTDTQYF.